A single T cell receptor (beta chain) is shown here with its context. Its specificity is unknown. A much larger clone differs from this one at a single base, so this may be a read error. Template material for amplifying TCR beta CDR3 regions consisted of RNA transcripts. The HTBI primer set was used in a first-round RT-PCR of the TCR CDR3. Via MiXCR, TCRdb re-called the multiplex PCR reads, giving one row per CDR3 protein. This table holds around 600,000 distinct CDR3 sequences, roughly 14% found once. The data are from a study of T cells in Graves' hyperthyroidism and ophthalmopathy. Notes on the study in general: Most clonotypes that expanded in the thyroid above 0.001 also showed up in blood.

Disease lasting under 3 months, a NOSPECS grade of at least 4, and a Clinical Activity Score of at least 3 were features of the ophthalmopathy patients. Orbital computed tomography and thyroid ultrasound, together with serum TRAb and thyroxine and clinical symptoms, were used for diagnoses. CDR3 length: 14 amino acids. Germline CDR1 and CDR2: SGHTA and FQGNSA. The sequenced sample consisted of blood. The origin of this receptor is a woman in her forties or fifties with Graves' ophthalmopathy. The chain is built from TRBV7-2 and TRBJ1-3; D is ambiguous. Written as DNA, the CDR3 is TGTGTCAGCAGCCCCCGGCCTACAGGAAACACCATATATTTT. Its protein is CVSSPRPTGNTIYF.